The 27 T cell receptor beta chains given below trace back to one sample, sequenced in a study of brain T cells in children with intractable seizures. Time point denoted: blood from clinic visit 5 months post-surgery; TSC patient then seizure free. Generated by immunoSEQ multiplex PCR, the TCRdb table keeps only in-frame clones and is missing some. The top ten hold roughly 6% of the sample, which has hundreds of thousands of clones, approximately 93% seen once. Here the sequenced sample was peripheral blood, taken less than 6 months after surgery. These receptors all come from a boy under three years old with tuberous sclerosis and intractable seizures.

The chain links TRBV30 to TRBJ1-1; possibly TRBD1 for D (6 bases). CDR1 GTSNPN and CDR2 SVGIG come from the germline V gene (reference sequence). The CDR3 runs to 13 residues. V gave up 8 bases and J gave up 1 base, with 14 bases separating them. The CDR3 nucleotides read TGTGCCGGCAGGGGAAGGCGGAACACTGAAGCTTTCTTT. This encodes CAGRGRRNTEAFF.

The chain is built from TRBV21-1 and TRBJ1-6; the table gives TRBD1 as D, unverified against the DNA. TRBV21-1 is marked as a pseudogene. The CDR3 runs 22 residues. CDR3 nucleotides: TGTGCCAGCAGCAAAGATATTTGCGGGACAGCCGGCAGAAATTGTCCTAATTCACCCCTCCACTTT. It encodes CASSKDICGTAGRNCPNSPLHF.

The chain recombines TRBV10-2 with TRBJ1-1; no clear D. The CDR3 consists of 12 residues. Germline assignment: CDR1 WSHSY and CDR2 SAAADI. The V end lost 6 bases, the J end lost 0 bases, and 5 bases lay between the germline ends. The CDR3 coding sequence is TGCGCCAGCAGCCGACTGAACACTGAAGCTTTCTTT. Translating it yields CASSRLNTEAFF.

Comments on this clone: The sample contains more than one DNA sequence encoding this CDR3. The CDR3 spells CASSFGGNQPQHF. The CDR3 DNA reads as TGTGCCAGCAGTTTTGGTGGCAATCAGCCCCAGCATTTT. The chain uses TRBV27 and TRBJ1-5; D is unresolved. Trimming stripped 3 bases from V and 2 bases from J, with 5 bases between. Germline CDR1 reads MNHEY; CDR2 reads SMNVEV (reference sequence). The CDR3 is 13 residues long.

The CDR3 DNA reads TGTGCCAGCACCACGAGGGGGGATAGCAATCAGCCCCAGCATTTT. This gives the protein CASTTRGDSNQPQHF. This chain connects TRBV6-5 to TRBJ1-5; possibly TRBD1 for D (6 bases). Germline assignment: CDR1 MNHEY and CDR2 SVGAGI. V was cut by 7 bases and J by 0 bases, with 13 bases left in between. This CDR3 has 15 residues.

The chain employs TRBV6-5 and TRBJ2-1; tentative D call: TRBD2 (6 bases). The CDR3 runs 12 residues. Germline V gene lookup returns CDR1 MNHEY and CDR2 SVGAGI. V dropped 10 bases and J dropped 9 bases, with 16 bases sitting between them. The CDR3 DNA follows: TGTGCCACCGTAGCGGACCTGAGTGAGCAGTTCTTC. Translated, it gives CATVADLSEQFF.

This clone was seen a few times. The chain carries TRBV6-4 and TRBJ2-2; D unresolved. The V end was cut by 5 bases, the J end by 6 bases, with 10 bases between. From germline, CDR1 is MRHNA and CDR2 SNTAGT. This CDR3 is built from 13 residues. The CDR3 loop reads CASSSSRAGELFF. The CDR3 nucleotides are TGTGCCAGCAGTTCGTCTAGGGCCGGGGAGCTGTTTTTT.

V is TRBV5-6 and J is TRBJ2-7; D gene uncertain. Germline V gene sequence: CDR1 SGHDT, CDR2 YYEEEE. Deletions cut 3 bases from V and 3 bases from J, with 4 bases between. There are 11 residues in the CDR3. CDR3 coding DNA: TGTGCCAGCAGCTGGGACTACGAGCAGTACTTC. It is translated as CASSWDYEQYF.

The chain employs TRBV7-9 and TRBJ1-1; weak D call: TRBD1 (5 bases). Trimming cost V 5 bases and J 14 bases, with 18 bases left between them. The CDR3 loop spans 12 amino acids. Germline lookup yields CDR1 SEHNR and CDR2 FQNEAQ (reference sequence). CDR3 loop: CASSPGGAGLFF. CDR3 nucleotides: TGTGCCAGCAGCCCGGGTGGGGCAGGGCTGTTCTTT.

This rearrangement joins TRBV29-1 to TRBJ1-2; TRBD1 matches at 9 bases. The CDR3 is made up of 15 amino acids. J gave up 5 bases and V 5 bases, and 12 bases lay outside the gene matches. Germline assignment: CDR1 SQVTM and CDR2 ANQGSEA. The CDR3: CSVSLRGTGIYGYTF. In nucleotides, the CDR3 is TGCAGCGTTTCGTTGAGAGGGACAGGGATTTATGGCTACACCTTC.

The genes are TRBV6-1 and TRBJ1-1; D might be TRBD1 (6 bases). The CDR3 is 17 residues long. V lost 0 bases to trimming and J lost 7 bases, with 21 bases between them. The V gene's germline CDR1 is MNHNS and CDR2 SASEGT. CDR3: CASSEAPPGAGSSEAFF. CDR3 sequence (DNA): TGTGCCAGCAGTGAAGCTCCTCCGGGGGCGGGTTCGAGTGAAGCTTTCTTT.

The gene calls are TRBV2 and TRBJ1-3; D call uncertain. The CDR3 length is 16 residues. Trimming took off 6 bases at V and 0 bases at J, with 15 bases between the two ends. Germline V CDR1 and CDR2: SNHLY, FYNNEI. The CDR3 region is CASRELGDTSGNTIYF. CDR3 nucleotides: TGTGCCAGCAGGGAATTGGGAGATACCTCTGGAAACACCATATATTTT. Drawing the rest from reference TRBV2 and TRBJ1-3, the complete variable domain is EPEVTQTPSHQVTQMGQEVILRCVPISNHLYFYWYRQILGQKVEFLVSFYNNEISEKSEIFDDQFSVERPDGSNFTLKIRSTKLEDSAMYFCASRELGDTSGNTIYFGEGSWLTVV.

The rearrangement uses TRBV27 and TRBJ2-2; no clear D. Deletions cut 0 bases from V and 4 bases from J, with 6 bases between. The CDR3 is 14 residues long. In germline, CDR1 is MNHEY, CDR2 SMNVEV (reference sequence). The CDR3 DNA follows: TGTGCCAGCAGTTTATCGGGCAGCACCGGGGAGCTGTTTTTT. This sequence encodes CASSLSGSTGELFF.

V usage is TRBV19 and J usage is TRBJ1-6; D is ambiguous. V lost 0 bases and J lost 10, with 10 bases in between. This CDR3 region has 14 residues. Germline-derived CDR1 and CDR2 are LNHDA and SQIVND (reference sequence). CDR3 DNA: TGTGCCAGTAGTATAGATCCGAAAAACTCACCCCTCCACTTT. Translation: CASSIDPKNSPLHF.

CDR3 bases: TGTGCCAGCAGTTACCCGCCTAGCGGGAGAAACAACGAGCAGTACTTC. This gives the protein CASSYPPSGRNNEQYF. The gene calls are TRBV6-6 and TRBJ2-7, with 10 nucleotides matching TRBD2. Trimming at V came to 2 bases and at J to 5 bases, leaving 9 bases not matched to a gene. The CDR3 is made up of 16 amino acids. The germline CDR1 and CDR2 sequences are MNHNY and SVGAGI (reference sequence).

This chain joins TRBV11-3 and TRBJ1-5, with D perhaps matching TRBD1 (5 bases). The CDR3 sequence is 14 residues long. Between the trimmed V and J ends, which lost 1 base and 5 bases, there was a span of 9 bases. Germline values: CDR1 SGHNT, CDR2 YENEEA. The CDR3 DNA reads as TGTGCCAGCAGCTTAGCTGGGGACGATCAGCCCCAGCATTTT. Protein sequence: CASSLAGDDQPQHF.

This chain uses TRBV19 with TRBJ1-2, with 8 bases lining up with TRBD1. CDR3 length: 17 residues. Germline V gene data show CDR1 as LNHDA and CDR2 as SQIVND (reference sequence). The junction had 18 bases not matched to a gene; V was cut back by 5 bases and J by 7 bases. CDR3 DNA: TGTGCCAGTAGTCTTTCCGGGACAGGATGGGAACTTTTTGGCTACACCTTC. Encoded protein: CASSLSGTGWELFGYTF.

The chain combines TRBV7-8 with TRBJ1-1; D is possibly TRBD1 (6 bases). CDR3 length: 13 residues. Germline V CDR1 and CDR2: SGHVS, FQNEAQ. V was trimmed by 4 bases and J by 4 bases, leaving 10 bases between them. CDR3 sequence: CASSYTGTTEAFF. CDR3 DNA sequence: TGTGCCAGCAGCTATACAGGGACCACTGAAGCTTTCTTT.

This clone has only one observation. V and J are TRBV30 and TRBJ2-5, with D perhaps being TRBD1 or TRBD2 (5 bases each). The CDR3 sequence is 18 residues long. CDR1 is GTSNPN, CDR2 SVGIG, per germline (reference sequence). V lost 0 bases, J lost 1 base, and 21 bases lay in between. As DNA, the CDR3 is TGTGCCTGGAGTGTTTTGGGGACCACAGCCACGTTCCAAGAGACCCAGTACTTC. Translation: CAWSVLGTTATFQETQYF.

The gene calls are TRBV4-1 and TRBJ1-3; maybe TRBD1 (6 bases). The length of the CDR3 is 17 residues. Trimming cost V 3 bases and J 0 bases, with 15 bases left between them. From germline, CDR1 is MGHRA and CDR2 YSYEKL. The DNA of the CDR3 is TGCGCCAGCAGCCAGGAACAGGGAGGGGGCTCTGGAAACACCATATATTTT. Protein: CASSQEQGGGSGNTIYF.

This chain links TRBV2 with TRBJ2-2; TRBD1 is a possible D gene (6 bases). The V gene lost 6 bases and the J gene lost 1 base, with 15 bases spanning the gap. The germline V gene encodes CDR1 SNHLY and CDR2 FYNNEI. The CDR3 runs to 16 residues. In DNA form, the CDR3 reads TGTGCCAGCAGCGATAAACCGGGACAGAACACCGGGGAGCTGTTTTTT. As protein: CASSDKPGQNTGELFF. Complete variable domain (other parts from reference TRBV2 and TRBJ2-2): EPEVTQTPSHQVTQMGQEVILRCVPISNHLYFYWYRQILGQKVEFLVSFYNNEISEKSEIFDDQFSVERPDGSNFTLKIRSTKLEDSAMYFCASSDKPGQNTGELFFGEGSRLTVL.

The chain employs TRBV6-6 and TRBJ2-1; 9 bases are a match to TRBD1. Germline assignment: CDR1 MNHNY and CDR2 SVGAGI (reference sequence). The CDR3 has 16 residues. J was trimmed by 7 bases and V by 5 bases; bases with no gene match: 12. The CDR3 DNA is TGTGCCAGCAGTCGACCGGGACAGGGCTGGGGGAATGAGCAGTTCTTC. Translated, it gives CASSRPGQGWGNEQFF.

This clone was detected only once. The chain recombines TRBV28 with TRBJ2-1; D may be TRBD1 (7 bases). Trimming stripped 5 bases from V and 5 bases from J, with 19 bases between. This CDR3 region has 16 residues. CDR1 and CDR2 from the germline V gene are MDHEN and SYDVKM. CDR3 nucleotide sequence: TGTGCCAGCAGTAACGCAGGGGGGATCTCTCACAATGAGCAGTTCTTC. Protein product: CASSNAGGISHNEQFF.

The chain employs TRBV29-1 and TRBJ1-2; D is unresolved. The CDR3 length is 12 residues. The V gene lost 7 bases and the J gene lost 8 bases, with 17 bases spanning the gap. Germline V gives CDR1 SQVTM, CDR2 ANQGSEA. Written as DNA, the CDR3 is TGCAGCGCAATCCCGCCAGGAATGGGCTACACCTTC. Translation: CSAIPPGMGYTF.

This clone occurred once. The chain links TRBV13 to TRBJ2-3, with 9 bases aligning to TRBD1. V gave up 4 bases and J gave up 0 bases; unmatched junction bases: 5. Germline V gene lookup returns CDR1 PRHDT and CDR2 FYEKMQ (reference sequence). This CDR3 has 16 amino acids. CDR3 in DNA: TGTGCCAGCAGCTCAAGGACAGGGGAGAGCACAGATACGCAGTATTTT. Residues: CASSSRTGESTDTQYF.

The sample holds a few counts of this clone. The V gene is TRBV9, the J gene TRBJ1-1; 8 positions match TRBD1. Germline V gives CDR1 SGDLS, CDR2 YYNGEE. The V segment lost 4 bases and the J segment 4 bases; nucleotides outside the gene matches: 6. The CDR3 sequence is 14 residues long. CDR3: CASSQTGVSTEAFF. Written as DNA, the CDR3 is TGTGCCAGCAGCCAGACAGGGGTGAGCACTGAAGCTTTCTTT.

J is TRBJ1-4 and V is TRBV5-6; D is unresolved. The ends were cut back, 0 bases at V and 14 bases at J, with 8 bases in the middle. CDR1 is SGHDT and CDR2 is YYEEEE in the germline V gene. The CDR3 length is 11 residues. CDR3 residues: CASSLGGHLFF. CDR3 bases: TGTGCCAGCAGCTTGGGGGGTCATCTGTTTTTT.